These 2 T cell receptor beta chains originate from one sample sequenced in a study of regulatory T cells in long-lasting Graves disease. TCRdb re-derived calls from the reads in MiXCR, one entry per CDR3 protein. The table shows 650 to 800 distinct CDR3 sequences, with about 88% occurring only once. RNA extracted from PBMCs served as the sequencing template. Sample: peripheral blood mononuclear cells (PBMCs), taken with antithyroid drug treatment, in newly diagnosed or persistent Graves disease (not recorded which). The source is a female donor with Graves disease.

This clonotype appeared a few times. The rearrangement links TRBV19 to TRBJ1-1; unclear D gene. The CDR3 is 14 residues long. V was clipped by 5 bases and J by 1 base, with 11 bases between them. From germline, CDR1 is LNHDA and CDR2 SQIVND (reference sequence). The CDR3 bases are TGTGCCAGTAGTTTCGCAGCACAGAACACTGAAGCTTTCTTT. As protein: CASSFAAQNTEAFF.

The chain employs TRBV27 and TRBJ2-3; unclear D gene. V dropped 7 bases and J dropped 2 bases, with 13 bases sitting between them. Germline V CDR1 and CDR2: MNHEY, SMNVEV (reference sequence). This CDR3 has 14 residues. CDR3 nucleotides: TGTGCCAGCACCGCCCCGGAGCACACAGATACGCAGTATTTT. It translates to CASTAPEHTDTQYF.